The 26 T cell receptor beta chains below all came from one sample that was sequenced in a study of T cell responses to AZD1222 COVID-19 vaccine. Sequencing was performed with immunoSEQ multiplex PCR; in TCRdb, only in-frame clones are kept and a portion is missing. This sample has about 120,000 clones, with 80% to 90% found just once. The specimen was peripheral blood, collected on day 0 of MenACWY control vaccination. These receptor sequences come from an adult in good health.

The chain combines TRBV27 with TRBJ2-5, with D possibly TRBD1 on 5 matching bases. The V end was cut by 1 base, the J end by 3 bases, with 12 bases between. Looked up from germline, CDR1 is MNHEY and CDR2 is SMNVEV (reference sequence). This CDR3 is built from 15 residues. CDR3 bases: TGTGCCAGCAGTTTATATATTGCAGGGAAAGAGACCCAGTACTTC. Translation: CASSLYIAGKETQYF.

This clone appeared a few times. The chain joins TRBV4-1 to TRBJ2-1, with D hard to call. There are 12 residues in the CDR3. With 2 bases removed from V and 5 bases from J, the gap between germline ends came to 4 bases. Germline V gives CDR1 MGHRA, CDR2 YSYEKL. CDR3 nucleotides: TGCGCCAGCAGCCAAACAAACAATGAGCAGTTCTTC. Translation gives CASSQTNNEQFF.

In DNA form, the CDR3 reads TGCAGCGTTCGTGGGGACTTCATTGCCGGGGAGCTGTTTTTT. This gives the protein CSVRGDFIAGELFF. V gene TRBV29-1 combines with J gene TRBJ2-2; D may be TRBD2 (6 bases). This CDR3 spans 14 amino acids. CDR1 SQVTM and CDR2 ANQGSEA come from the germline V gene. The germline V and J ends were trimmed by 5 bases and 6 bases, with 16 bases remaining between them.

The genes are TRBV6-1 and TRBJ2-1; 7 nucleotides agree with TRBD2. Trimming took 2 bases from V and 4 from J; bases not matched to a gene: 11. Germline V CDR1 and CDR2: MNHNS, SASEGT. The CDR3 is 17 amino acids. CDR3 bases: TGTGCCAGCAGTGAATCCGGTGGGGGGGTCGTGTACAATGAGCAGTTCTTC. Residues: CASSESGGGVVYNEQFF.

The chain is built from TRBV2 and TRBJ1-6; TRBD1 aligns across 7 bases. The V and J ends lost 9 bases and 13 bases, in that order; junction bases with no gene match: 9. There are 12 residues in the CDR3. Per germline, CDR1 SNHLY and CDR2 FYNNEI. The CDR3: CASRQGIYPLHF. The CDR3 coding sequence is TGTGCCAGTCGACAGGGTATTTATCCCCTCCACTTT.

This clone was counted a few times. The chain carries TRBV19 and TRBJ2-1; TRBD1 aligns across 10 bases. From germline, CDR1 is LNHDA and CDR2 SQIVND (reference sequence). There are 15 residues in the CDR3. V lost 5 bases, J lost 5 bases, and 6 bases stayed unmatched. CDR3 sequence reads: CASSSPGQGNNEQFF. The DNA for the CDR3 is TGTGCCAGTAGTTCCCCGGGACAGGGGAACAATGAGCAGTTCTTC.

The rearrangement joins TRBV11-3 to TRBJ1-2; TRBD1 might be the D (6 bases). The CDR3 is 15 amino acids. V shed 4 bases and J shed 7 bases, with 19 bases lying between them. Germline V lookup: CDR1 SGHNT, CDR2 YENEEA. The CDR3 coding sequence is TGTGCCAGCAGCTCAGAGGGGCAGGGGAGAACTGGCTACACCTTC. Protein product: CASSSEGQGRTGYTF.

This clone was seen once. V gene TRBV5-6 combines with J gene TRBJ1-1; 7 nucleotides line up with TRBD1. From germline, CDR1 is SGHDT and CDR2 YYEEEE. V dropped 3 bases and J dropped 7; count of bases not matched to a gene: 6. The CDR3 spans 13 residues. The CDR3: CASSSRGWVEAFF. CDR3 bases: TGTGCCAGCAGCTCCAGGGGGTGGGTTGAAGCTTTCTTT.

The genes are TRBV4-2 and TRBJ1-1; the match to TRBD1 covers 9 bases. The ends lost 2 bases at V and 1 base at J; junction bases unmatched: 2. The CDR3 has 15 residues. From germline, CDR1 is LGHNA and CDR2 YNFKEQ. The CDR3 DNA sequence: TGTGCCAGCAGCCAATCGGGACAGGGGAACACTGAAGCTTTCTTT. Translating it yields CASSQSGQGNTEAFF.

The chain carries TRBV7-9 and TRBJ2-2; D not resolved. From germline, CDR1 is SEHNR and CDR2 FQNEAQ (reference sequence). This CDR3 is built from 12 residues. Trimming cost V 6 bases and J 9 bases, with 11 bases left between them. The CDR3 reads CASSSRVRELFF. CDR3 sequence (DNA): TGTGCCAGCAGTTCCCGGGTCCGGGAGCTGTTTTTT.

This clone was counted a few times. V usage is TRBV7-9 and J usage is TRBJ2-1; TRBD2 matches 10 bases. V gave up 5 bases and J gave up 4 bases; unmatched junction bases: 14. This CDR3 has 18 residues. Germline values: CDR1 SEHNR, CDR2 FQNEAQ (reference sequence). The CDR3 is CASSPQPPLAGPYNEQFF. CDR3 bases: TGTGCCAGCAGCCCACAACCCCCACTAGCGGGACCTTACAATGAGCAGTTCTTC.

The chain's CDR3 is CASSSRQGEAFF. For the CDR3, the DNA is TGTGCCAGCAGCTCAAGACAGGGGGAAGCTTTCTTT. This chain joins TRBV11-2 and TRBJ1-1; 8 bases agree with TRBD1. The CDR3 contains 12 residues. In germline, CDR1 is SGHAT, CDR2 FQNNGV. Germline trimming cut 4 bases from V and 8 bases from J; bases unmatched to any gene: 3.

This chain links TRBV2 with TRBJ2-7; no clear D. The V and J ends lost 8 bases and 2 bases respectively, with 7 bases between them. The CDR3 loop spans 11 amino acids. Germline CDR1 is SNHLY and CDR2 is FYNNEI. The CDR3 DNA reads TGTGCCAGCTCGGGTACCTACGAGCAGTACTTC. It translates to CASSGTYEQYF.

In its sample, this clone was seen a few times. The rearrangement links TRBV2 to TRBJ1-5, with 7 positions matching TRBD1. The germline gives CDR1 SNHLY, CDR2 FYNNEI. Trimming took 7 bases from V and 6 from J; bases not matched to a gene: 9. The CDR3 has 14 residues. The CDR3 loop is CASNGQVARQPQHF. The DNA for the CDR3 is TGTGCCAGCAACGGACAGGTGGCTCGTCAGCCCCAGCATTTT.

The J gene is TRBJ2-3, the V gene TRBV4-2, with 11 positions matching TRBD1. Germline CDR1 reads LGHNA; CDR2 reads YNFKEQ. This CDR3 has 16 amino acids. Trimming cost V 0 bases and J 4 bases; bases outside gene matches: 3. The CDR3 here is CASSQEGQGVPDTQYF. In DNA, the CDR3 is TGTGCCAGCAGCCAAGAGGGACAGGGGGTACCAGATACGCAGTATTTT.

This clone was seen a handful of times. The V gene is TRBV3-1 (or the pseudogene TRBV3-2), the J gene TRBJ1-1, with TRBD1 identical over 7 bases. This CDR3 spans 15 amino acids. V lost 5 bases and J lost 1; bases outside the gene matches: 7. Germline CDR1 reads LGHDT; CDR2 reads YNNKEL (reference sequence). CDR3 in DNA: TGTGCCAGCAGCAAACGGGACAGTGCGAACACTGAAGCTTTCTTT. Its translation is CASSKRDSANTEAFF.

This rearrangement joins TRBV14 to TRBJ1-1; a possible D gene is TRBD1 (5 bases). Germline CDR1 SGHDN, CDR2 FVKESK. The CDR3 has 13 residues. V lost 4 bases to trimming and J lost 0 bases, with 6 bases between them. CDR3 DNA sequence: TGTGCCAGCAGCCTACAGGTGAACACTGAAGCTTTCTTT. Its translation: CASSLQVNTEAFF. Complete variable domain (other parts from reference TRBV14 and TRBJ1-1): EAGVTQFPSHSVIEKGQTVTLRCDPISGHDNLYWYRRVMGKEIKFLLHFVKESKQDESGMPNNRFLAERTGGTYSTLKVQPAELEDSGVYFCASSLQVNTEAFFGQGTRLTVV.

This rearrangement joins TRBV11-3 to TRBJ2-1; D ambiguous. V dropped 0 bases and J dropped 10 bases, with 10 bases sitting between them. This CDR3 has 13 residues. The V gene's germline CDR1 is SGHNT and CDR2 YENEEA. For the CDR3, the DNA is TGTGCCAGCAGCTTAGATTTCAAGGCCGAGCAGTTCTTC. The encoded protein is CASSLDFKAEQFF.

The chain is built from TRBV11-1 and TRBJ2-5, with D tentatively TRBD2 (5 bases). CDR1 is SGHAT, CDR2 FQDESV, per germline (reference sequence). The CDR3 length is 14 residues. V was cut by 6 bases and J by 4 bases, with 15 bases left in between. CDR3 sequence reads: CASRRGGSGETQYF. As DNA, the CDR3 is TGTGCCAGCAGACGAGGAGGCTCGGGAGAGACCCAGTACTTC. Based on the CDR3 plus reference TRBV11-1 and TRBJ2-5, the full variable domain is EAEVAQSPRYKITEKSQAVAFWCDPISGHATLYWYRQILGQGPELLVQFQDESVVDDSQLPKDRFSAERLKGVDSTLKIQPAELGDSAMYLCASRRGGSGETQYFGPGTRLLVL.

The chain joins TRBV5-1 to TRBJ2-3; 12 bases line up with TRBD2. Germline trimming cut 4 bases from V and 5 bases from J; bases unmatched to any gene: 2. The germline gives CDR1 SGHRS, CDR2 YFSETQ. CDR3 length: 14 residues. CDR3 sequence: CASSAGLAGDTQYF. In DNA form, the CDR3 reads TGCGCCAGCAGCGCGGGACTAGCGGGAGATACGCAGTATTTT.

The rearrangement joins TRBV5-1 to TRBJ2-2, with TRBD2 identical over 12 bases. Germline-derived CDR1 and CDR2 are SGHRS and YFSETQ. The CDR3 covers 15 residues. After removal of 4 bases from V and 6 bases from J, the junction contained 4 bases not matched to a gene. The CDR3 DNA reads TGCGCCAGCAGCATGACTAGCGGGAGACCCGGGGAGCTGTTTTTT. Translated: CASSMTSGRPGELFF.

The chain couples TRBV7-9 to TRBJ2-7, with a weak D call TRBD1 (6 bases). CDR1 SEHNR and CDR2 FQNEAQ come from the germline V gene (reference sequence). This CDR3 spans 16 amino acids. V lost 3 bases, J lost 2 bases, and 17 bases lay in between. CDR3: CASSFGQPLWAYEQYF. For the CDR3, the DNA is TGTGCCAGCAGCTTTGGACAGCCCCTCTGGGCCTACGAGCAGTACTTC.

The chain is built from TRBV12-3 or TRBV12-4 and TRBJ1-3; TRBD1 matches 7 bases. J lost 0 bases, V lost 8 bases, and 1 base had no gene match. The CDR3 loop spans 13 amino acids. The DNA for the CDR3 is TGTGCCAGCGGGACAGCCTCTGGAAACACCATATATTTT. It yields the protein CASGTASGNTIYF.

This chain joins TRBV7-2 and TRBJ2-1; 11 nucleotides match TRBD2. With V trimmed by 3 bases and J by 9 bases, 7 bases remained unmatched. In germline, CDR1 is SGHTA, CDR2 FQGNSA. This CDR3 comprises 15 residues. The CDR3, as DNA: TGTGCCAGCAGCTTGGGACTAGCGGTGACGAGTGAGCAGTTCTTC. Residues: CASSLGLAVTSEQFF.

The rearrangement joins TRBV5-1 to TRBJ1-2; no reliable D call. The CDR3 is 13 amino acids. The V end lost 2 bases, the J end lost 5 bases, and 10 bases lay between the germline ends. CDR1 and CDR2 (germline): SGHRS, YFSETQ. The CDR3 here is CASSLREEYGYTF. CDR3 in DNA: TGCGCCAGCAGCTTACGGGAGGAGTATGGCTACACCTTC.

The CDR3 loop reads CASSEGQGSSYEQYF. CDR3 nucleotide sequence: TGTGCCAGCAGCGAGGGACAGGGGAGCTCCTACGAGCAGTACTTC. This chain connects TRBV9 to TRBJ2-7; 10 bases are shared with TRBD1. J gave up 0 bases and V 3 bases, and 3 bases lay outside the gene matches. Germline V gives CDR1 SGDLS, CDR2 YYNGEE. This CDR3 is built from 15 residues.